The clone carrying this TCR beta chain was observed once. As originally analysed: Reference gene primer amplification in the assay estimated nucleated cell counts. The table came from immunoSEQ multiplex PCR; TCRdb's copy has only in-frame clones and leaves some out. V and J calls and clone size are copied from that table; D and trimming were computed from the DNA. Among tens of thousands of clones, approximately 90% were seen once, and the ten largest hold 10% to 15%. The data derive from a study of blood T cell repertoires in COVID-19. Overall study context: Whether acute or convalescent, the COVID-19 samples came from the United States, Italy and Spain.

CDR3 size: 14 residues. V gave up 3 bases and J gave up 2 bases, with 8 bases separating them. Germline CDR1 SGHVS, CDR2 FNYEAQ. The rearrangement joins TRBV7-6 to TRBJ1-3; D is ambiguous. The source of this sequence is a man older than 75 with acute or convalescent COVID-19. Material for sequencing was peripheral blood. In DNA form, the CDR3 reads TGTGCCAGCAGCTTTCCAGCGGCTGGAAACACCATATATTTT. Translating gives CASSFPAAGNTIYF.